One sample yielded the 5 T cell receptor beta chains listed below, sequenced in a study of cytomegalovirus exposure and HLA in healthy donors. Method: immunoSEQ multiplex PCR; TCRdb's copy keeps in-frame clones and lacks some. Here the sample spans approximately 140,000 clones, about four fifths being singletons. What was sequenced was PBMCs. These receptors all stem from a woman in her twenties or thirties in good health and CMV-seronegative.

As regards this clone: This specimen includes other DNA sequences encoding the same CDR3. The J gene is TRBJ2-3, the V gene TRBV5-6; 9 positions agree with TRBD2. The V segment lost 0 bases and the J segment 3 bases; nucleotides outside the gene matches: 5. The CDR3 loop spans 16 amino acids. Germline V gives CDR1 SGHDT, CDR2 YYEEEE. Here the CDR3 DNA reads TGTGCCAGCAGCTTGGTGGGCGGGGGGGCGACAGATACGCAGTATTTT. Its protein product is CASSLVGGGATDTQYF.

The rearrangement links TRBV5-1 to TRBJ1-3; a possible D gene is TRBD1 (5 bases). Trimming took off 0 bases at V and 4 bases at J, with 8 bases between the two ends. The germline gives CDR1 SGHRS, CDR2 YFSETQ. This CDR3 comprises 14 residues. The CDR3 DNA sequence: TGCGCCAGCAGCTTGGAGGGGTCCGGAAACACCATATATTTT. Protein product: CASSLEGSGNTIYF.

The chain recombines TRBV29-1 with TRBJ2-6; possible D gene TRBD1, 6 bases. Germline values: CDR1 SQVTM, CDR2 ANQGSEA. Trimming cost V 6 bases and J 2 bases, with 11 bases left between them. The length of the CDR3 is 14 residues. The CDR3 region has the DNA TGCAGCGTCCGTGACAGGACTGGGGCCAACGTCCTGACTTTC. Translation: CSVRDRTGANVLTF.

V and J are TRBV11-2 and TRBJ2-7; unclear D gene. CDR1 SGHAT and CDR2 FQNNGV come from the germline V gene. V was cut by 5 bases and J by 3 bases, with 8 bases left in between. The CDR3 contains 12 residues. DNA of the CDR3: TGTGCCAGCAGCGATACCGGCTACGAGCAGTACTTC. Residues: CASSDTGYEQYF.

This chain joins TRBV5-1 and TRBJ2-1; 9 bases agree with TRBD2. Trimming at V came to 2 bases and at J to 4 bases, leaving 10 bases not matched to a gene. Germline V CDR1 and CDR2: SGHRS, YFSETQ. The CDR3 spans 17 residues. The CDR3 nucleotides read TGCGCCAGCAGCTTCCTTGGAGGTAGCGGGAGTTACAATGAGCAGTTCTTC. It yields the protein CASSFLGGSGSYNEQFF.